Shown below are 9 T cell receptor beta chains from a single sample sequenced in a study of human T cells and chemical hapten exposure (dated by TCRdb to the early 2020s). Receptors were amplified or captured by RACE. The sequencing machine was a NextSeq 500. The public reads were reprocessed in TCRdb via fastp at Q25 and MiXCR, keeping in-frame beta chains. Rows are combined by CDR3 protein, so each entry shows the most common genes and DNA. The sample table shows about 120,000 distinct CDR3 sequences, and less than 15% are seen once. Around 2.7% of the sample comes from the top ten. According to the study, the label for this sample's time point signals: pre-sensitization, week 0. The sample's treatment or condition label, in plain terms: therapeutic diphenylcyclopropenone sensitization with weekly scalp DPC. The sequences come from whole blood, collected in connection with sensitization to the hapten diphenylcyclopropenone (DPC). The receptors were sampled from a woman aged 18-30 years with alopecia areata. Some clones in this sample may be carry-over from other donors' samples.

This clonotype was recorded many times. The gene calls are TRBV12-5 and TRBJ2-1, with D maybe TRBD1 (6 bases). Germline CDR1 reads LGHNT; CDR2 reads FRNRAP. This CDR3 is built from 14 residues. V lost 5 bases and J lost 5, with 13 bases in between. CDR3 in amino acids: CASGLTGLDNEQFF. The DNA of the CDR3 is TGTGCTAGTGGTCTTACAGGGCTGGACAATGAGCAGTTCTTC.

This clonotype was observed a few times. In DNA, the CDR3 is TGCAGTGCTAGAAGTAGCTCCTATAATTCACCCCTCCACTTT. It translates to CSARSSSYNSPLHF. The rearrangement joins TRBV20-1 to TRBJ1-6; D unclear. Trimming pared 2 bases from V and 0 bases from J, leaving 5 bases between. The CDR3 has 14 residues. The germline V gene encodes CDR1 DFQATT and CDR2 SNEGSKA (reference sequence).

The chain employs TRBV12-5 and TRBJ2-3, with D possibly matching TRBD2 (6 bases). The CDR3 covers 15 residues. Per germline, CDR1 LGHNT and CDR2 FRNRAP. The V end lost 4 bases, the J end lost 5 bases, and 16 bases lay between the germline ends. DNA for the CDR3: TGTGCTAGTGGTTATTTGGGCGGGGCTAGAGATACGCAGTATTTT. Translation: CASGYLGGARDTQYF.

The DNA for the CDR3 is TGTGCCAGCAGTTTCTGGGGCGAGCAGTACTTC. Translated: CASSFWGEQYF. V is TRBV28 and J is TRBJ2-7; unclear D gene. Per germline, CDR1 MDHEN and CDR2 SYDVKM. The CDR3 contains 11 residues. Deletions cut 3 bases from V and 6 bases from J, with 6 bases between.

The sample holds a few counts of this clonotype. The chain uses TRBV28 and TRBJ2-7, with 9 positions matching TRBD1. This CDR3 contains 16 residues. With V trimmed by 6 bases and J by 6 bases, 15 bases remained unmatched. The germline gives CDR1 MDHEN, CDR2 SYDVKM. This CDR3 reads CASRPLYGTGQGEQYF. CDR3 in DNA: TGTGCCAGCAGACCCCTTTACGGGACAGGGCAGGGCGAGCAGTACTTC.

This clonotype was detected many times. The V call is TRBV6-2 or TRBV6-3, the J call TRBJ1-6; 7 bases align to TRBD1. CDR1 and CDR2 from the germline V gene are MNHEY and SVGEGT. CDR3 length: 15 residues. V gave up 4 bases and J gave up 7 bases; unmatched junction bases: 7. CDR3 loop: CASSSYRGENSPLHF. The CDR3 coding sequence is TGTGCCAGCAGTTCCTACAGGGGCGAGAATTCACCCCTCCACTTT.

The sample holds many counts of this clonotype. The rearrangement joins TRBV11-2 to TRBJ1-5; TRBD1 might be the D (5 bases). Looked up from germline, CDR1 is SGHAT and CDR2 is FQNNGV. The V and J ends lost 1 base and 6 bases respectively, with 7 bases between them. The CDR3 has 13 residues. The CDR3: CASSLGQSQPQHF. In DNA form, the CDR3 reads TGTGCCAGCAGCTTAGGACAGAGTCAGCCCCAGCATTTT.

In this sample, this clonotype turned up a few times. The chain couples TRBV6-6 to TRBJ2-5; D may be TRBD2 (7 bases). The germline gives CDR1 MNHNY, CDR2 SVGAGI (reference sequence). This CDR3 is built from 16 residues. V lost 2 bases and J 5 bases, leaving 18 bases between the germline ends. CDR3 loop: CASSYPKTGGHETQYF. The CDR3 DNA reads as TGTGCCAGCAGTTACCCCAAAACGGGGGGCCACGAGACCCAGTACTTC.

The chain links TRBV7-2 to TRBJ1-1; D remains ambiguous. The V and J ends lost 5 bases and 5 bases respectively, with 15 bases between them. Germline V gives CDR1 SGHTA, CDR2 FQGNSA. The CDR3 is 14 residues long. The chain's CDR3 is CASSLPRDGTEAFF. The CDR3 DNA reads as TGTGCCAGCAGCCTTCCGAGGGATGGAACTGAAGCTTTCTTT.